These 2 T cell receptor beta chains were sequenced from one sample in a study of shared clonotypes between healthy human individuals. TCRdb's table, derived via immunoSEQ multiplex PCR, lists solely in-frame clones and lacks some. The table records 950,000 to 1,100,000 clones, around 78% of them present only once. Source material: memory CD4+ T cells from PBMCs. Subset meaning: CD45RA-negative fraction. The receptor source for this set is a man aged 18 to 29 in good health. Some clones in this sample may be carry-over from other donors' samples.

The gene calls are TRBV19 and TRBJ1-4; the D is unclear. CDR3 length equals 14 residues. Germline values: CDR1 LNHDA, CDR2 SQIVND (reference sequence). The germline V and J ends were trimmed by 3 bases and 8 bases, with 13 bases remaining between them. The CDR3 DNA reads as TGTGCCAGTAGTATCTGGCCGGGAGAGGAAAAACTGTTTTTT. It encodes CASSIWPGEEKLFF.

The rearrangement uses TRBV6-5 and TRBJ2-3, with D possibly TRBD1 on 5 matching bases. The CDR3 consists of 12 residues. Trimming removed 10 bases from V and 6 bases from J, with 14 bases in between. Germline assignment: CDR1 MNHEY and CDR2 SVGAGI. The CDR3 nucleotides are TGTGCCAAGTCCGGTGGGGCCGATACGCAGTATTTT. It encodes CAKSGGADTQYF.